These 25 T cell receptor beta chains originate from one sample sequenced in a study of blood T cell repertoires in COVID-19. TCRdb's table, derived via immunoSEQ multiplex PCR, lists solely in-frame clones and lacks some. The profile covers 65,000 to 70,000 clones, with more than 70% appearing a single time and around 5.9% taken by the ten largest. The sample comprised peripheral blood. The receptors come from a woman in her sixties with acute or convalescent COVID-19.

This rearrangement joins TRBV11-1 to TRBJ1-1, with D hard to call. Trimming removed 1 base from V and 4 bases from J, with 10 bases in between. The CDR3 length is 14 residues. Germline V lookup: CDR1 SGHAT, CDR2 FQDESV (reference sequence). The CDR3 protein is CASSLGALGTEAFF. The CDR3 coding sequence is TGTGCCAGCAGCTTAGGGGCCCTGGGCACTGAAGCTTTCTTT.

This chain links TRBV15 with TRBJ1-4; 7 nucleotides align to TRBD1. J lost 8 bases, V lost 4 bases, and 10 bases had no gene match. Looked up from germline, CDR1 is LNHNV and CDR2 is YYDKDF (reference sequence). The CDR3 runs 15 residues. CDR3 protein: CATSTRDRVSEKLFF. The CDR3, as DNA: TGTGCCACCAGCACAAGAGACAGGGTCAGCGAAAAACTGTTTTTT.

The chain combines TRBV5-1 with TRBJ2-7; the match to TRBD1 covers 9 bases. The germline CDR1 and CDR2 sequences are SGHRS and YFSETQ. Unmatched junction bases numbered 5, after V lost 4 bases and J lost 3 bases. The CDR3 is 14 amino acids. The DNA for the CDR3 is TGCGCCAGCAGCGGAACGGGACAGGGCTACGAGCAGTACTTC. This encodes CASSGTGQGYEQYF. Together with reference TRBV5-1 and TRBJ2-7, the CDR3 gives the full variable domain: KAGVTQTPRYLIKTRGQQVTLSCSPISGHRSVSWYQQTPGQGLQFLFEYFSETQRNKGNFPGRFSGRQFSNSRSEMNVSTLELGDSALYLCASSGTGQGYEQYFGPGTRLTVT.

The chain recombines TRBV5-6 with TRBJ2-7; 8 bases line up with TRBD1. CDR3 length: 15 residues. Germline V gene lookup returns CDR1 SGHDT and CDR2 YYEEEE. Trimming cost V 4 bases and J 3 bases; bases outside gene matches: 9. CDR3 sequence: CASSAGTGSFYEQYF. The DNA for the CDR3 is TGTGCCAGCAGCGCCGGGACAGGTTCTTTCTACGAGCAGTACTTC.

This clone was counted a single time. V gene TRBV18 combines with J gene TRBJ1-3, with 7 bases matching TRBD1. The germline gives CDR1 KGHSH, CDR2 LQKENI. This CDR3 spans 15 amino acids. With V trimmed by 6 bases and J by 4 bases, 9 bases remained unmatched. CDR3 nucleotides: TGTGCCAGCTCTACGTCACAGGGGAGAGGAAACACCATATATTTT. The encoded protein is CASSTSQGRGNTIYF. Full variable domain (outside the CDR3, taken from reference TRBV18 and TRBJ1-3): NAGVMQNPRHLVRRRGQEARLRCSPMKGHSHVYWYRQLPEEGLKFMVYLQKENIIDESGMPKERFSAEFPKEGPSILRIQQVVRGDSAAYFCASSTSQGRGNTIYFGEGSWLTVV.

V gene TRBV11-3 combines with J gene TRBJ2-2; unclear D gene. This CDR3 has 14 residues. The germline V gene encodes CDR1 SGHNT and CDR2 YENEEA. Deletions cut 6 bases from V and 3 bases from J, with 11 bases between. Here the CDR3 DNA reads TGTGCCAGCAGTCAACTGGCGGACACCGGGGAGCTGTTTTTT. Translating gives CASSQLADTGELFF.

The gene calls are TRBV14 and TRBJ2-7; D perhaps matches TRBD2 (6 bases). The CDR3 has 13 residues. Looked up from germline, CDR1 is SGHDN and CDR2 is FVKESK. Trimming took off 4 bases at V and 4 bases at J, with 11 bases between the two ends. As DNA, the CDR3 is TGTGCCAGCAGCCGGGGACTGCCTTACGAGCAGTACTTC. Its protein product is CASSRGLPYEQYF.

This rearrangement joins TRBV7-3 to TRBJ2-1; 7 bases match TRBD1. Per germline, CDR1 SGHTA and CDR2 FQGTGA. V was clipped by 5 bases and J by 11 bases; unmatched bases: 15. CDR3 length equals 15 residues. CDR3 protein: CASSPGTETPKKQFF. In DNA, the CDR3 is TGTGCCAGCAGCCCCGGGACAGAGACCCCTAAAAAGCAGTTCTTC.

The J gene is TRBJ1-4, the V gene TRBV7-2, with D unresolved. CDR3 size: 17 residues. Germline loops: CDR1 SGHTA, CDR2 FQGNSA. Trimming stripped 2 bases from V and 8 bases from J, with 21 bases between. CDR3 residues: CASSLSPGLKMREKLFF. The CDR3 nucleotides are TGTGCCAGCAGCTTAAGCCCGGGTCTAAAAATGAGGGAAAAACTGTTTTTT. The whole variable domain, filled in from reference TRBV7-2 and TRBJ1-4, reads GAGVSQSPSNKVTEKGKDVELRCDPISGHTALYWYRQSLGQGLEFLIYFQGNSAPDKSGLPSDRFSAERTGGSVSTLTIQRTQQEDSAVYLCASSLSPGLKMREKLFFGSGTQLSVL.

This chain connects TRBV29-1 to TRBJ2-7, with D possibly being TRBD1 (5 bases). The CDR3 spans 12 residues. The V gene lost 5 bases and the J gene lost 2 bases, with 10 bases spanning the gap. The germline CDR1 and CDR2 sequences are SQVTM and ANQGSEA. CDR3 sequence reads: CSVRGAPYEQYF. The CDR3 bases are TGCAGCGTTCGTGGGGCCCCCTACGAGCAGTACTTC.

The CDR3 reads CASSSDIGNTIYF. CDR3 bases: TGCGCCAGCAGCTCAGACATCGGAAACACCATATATTTT. The chain employs TRBV5-1 and TRBJ1-3; no clear D gene. Germline values: CDR1 SGHRS, CDR2 YFSETQ. This CDR3 has 13 residues. Trimming removed 3 bases from V and 4 bases from J, with 8 bases in between.

The chain is built from TRBV7-9 and TRBJ2-3; 7 nucleotides line up with TRBD1. The CDR3 is made up of 15 amino acids. V gave up 4 bases and J gave up 0 bases; unmatched junction bases: 4. The germline V gene has CDR1 SEHNR and CDR2 FQNEAQ (reference sequence). Here the CDR3 reads CASSSDRISTDTQYF. The CDR3 bases are TGTGCCAGCAGCTCGGACAGGATCAGCACAGATACGCAGTATTTT.

The CDR3 DNA reads TGTGCCAGCAGCTTAGAGGTTCGTTTGGGTGGCAGGGGGCCAGACCCCTATGGCTACACCTTC. The encoded protein is CASSLEVRLGGRGPDPYGYTF. The chain couples TRBV11-3 to TRBJ1-2, with 8 positions matching TRBD1. The germline V gene has CDR1 SGHNT and CDR2 YENEEA. With V trimmed by 0 bases and J by 4 bases, 22 bases remained unmatched. This CDR3 region has 21 residues.

The chain is built from TRBV5-5 and TRBJ1-1; TRBD1 aligns across 7 bases. Germline V gives CDR1 SGHKS, CDR2 YYEKEE (reference sequence). V lost 6 bases, J lost 8 bases, and 1 base stayed unmatched. This CDR3 region has 10 residues. The DNA for the CDR3 is TGTGCCAGCAAAGGGGGCGAAGCTTTCTTT. Translated: CASKGGEAFF.

This chain joins TRBV5-1 and TRBJ1-4; TRBD1 matches 11 bases. The germline V gene encodes CDR1 SGHRS and CDR2 YFSETQ. The CDR3 is 16 residues long. The V and J ends lost 1 base and 6 bases, in that order; junction bases with no gene match: 5. This CDR3 reads CASSLFPGQGDEKLFF. Written as DNA, the CDR3 is TGCGCCAGCAGCTTGTTTCCGGGACAGGGGGATGAAAAACTGTTTTTT.

This clone was detected only a few times. The V and J genes are TRBV28 and TRBJ1-1; D ambiguous. Germline V gene lookup returns CDR1 MDHEN and CDR2 SYDVKM. There are 13 residues in the CDR3. Trimming took 5 bases from V and 4 from J, leaving 11 bases between them. CDR3 sequence (DNA): TGTGCCAGCAGTCCCCCCCTAAGCACTGAAGCTTTCTTT. Amino acids: CASSPPLSTEAFF.

This clone is a singleton in its sample. V and J are TRBV28 and TRBJ2-7; weak D call: TRBD2 (5 bases). With 6 bases removed from V and 2 bases from J, the gap between germline ends came to 14 bases. Germline CDR1 is MDHEN and CDR2 is SYDVKM. The CDR3 extends over 14 amino acids. The CDR3 DNA sequence: TGTGCCAGCAGCCCAGCGGACCTGACCTACGAGCAGTACTTC. Translated: CASSPADLTYEQYF.

The chain uses TRBV29-1 and TRBJ2-2, with a possible D match to TRBD1 (5 bases). CDR3 length equals 16 residues. Germline V gene sequence: CDR1 SQVTM, CDR2 ANQGSEA. Trimming cost V 5 bases and J 2 bases, with 18 bases left between them. The CDR3 loop reads CSVLGRIGANTGELFF. The CDR3 bases are TGCAGCGTTTTGGGGCGTATTGGGGCAAACACCGGGGAGCTGTTTTTT.

The V and J genes are TRBV11-2 and TRBJ2-2; 11 bases align to TRBD2. There are 13 residues in the CDR3. After removal of 7 bases from V and 10 bases from J, the junction contained 5 bases not matched to a gene. Germline V gene lookup returns CDR1 SGHAT and CDR2 FQNNGV. CDR3 sequence reads: CASIIAGGAELFF. The CDR3 region has the DNA TGTGCCAGCATCATAGCGGGGGGGGCGGAGCTGTTTTTT.

This clone was seen repeatedly, ten times or more. The chain is built from TRBV5-1 and TRBJ2-1; 7 bases fit TRBD2. Losses at the gene ends were 2 bases for V and 5 bases for J; bases not matched to a gene: 7. This CDR3 spans 15 amino acids. Germline lookup yields CDR1 SGHRS and CDR2 YFSETQ. The CDR3 loop is CASSFPGGGDNEQFF. The DNA of the CDR3 is TGCGCCAGCAGCTTCCCTGGGGGGGGTGACAATGAGCAGTTCTTC.

This clone was counted between two and nine times. The chain couples TRBV7-3 to TRBJ1-6; D is perhaps TRBD1 (5 bases). CDR3 length: 15 residues. The V end was cut by 5 bases, the J end by 10 bases, with 18 bases between. Germline V gene data show CDR1 as SGHTA and CDR2 as FQGTGA. Here the CDR3 reads CASSPTVSGESPLHF. The CDR3 DNA is TGTGCCAGCAGCCCGACAGTCTCGGGAGAATCACCCCTCCACTTT.

The chain recombines TRBV7-3 with TRBJ2-3, with 10 nucleotides matching TRBD2. The V gene end was trimmed by 6 bases and the J gene end by 1 base; junction bases not matched to a gene: 4. The CDR3 has 15 residues. CDR1 and CDR2 (germline): SGHTA, FQGTGA. The CDR3 bases are TGTGCCAGCAGTCAAACTAGCGGGGGCACAGATACGCAGTATTTT. This codes for CASSQTSGGTDTQYF.

The chain couples TRBV19 to TRBJ1-2; no clear D. Germline V gene lookup returns CDR1 LNHDA and CDR2 SQIVND (reference sequence). This CDR3 spans 13 amino acids. V was cut by 3 bases and J by 5 bases, with 10 bases left in between. This CDR3 is CASSIGLLYGYTF. The CDR3 DNA is TGTGCCAGTAGTATCGGGTTGCTGTATGGCTACACCTTC.

This sequence joins TRBV5-4 and TRBJ2-2, with a weak D call TRBD1 (5 bases). Per germline, CDR1 SGHNT and CDR2 YYREEE (reference sequence). Trimming left V 4 bases short and J 1 base short, with 11 bases between. The CDR3 sequence is 15 residues long. The DNA of the CDR3 is TGTGCCAGCAGCAAAATGGACAAGAACACCGGGGAGCTGTTTTTT. Translated, it gives CASSKMDKNTGELFF.

The chain is built from TRBV2 and TRBJ2-7, with 8 positions matching TRBD1. Germline trimming cut 7 bases from V and 3 bases from J; bases unmatched to any gene: 2. The CDR3 covers 12 residues. The germline CDR1 and CDR2 sequences are SNHLY and FYNNEI. CDR3 coding DNA: TGTGCCAGCAAGGACAGGGACTACGAGCAGTACTTC. Translated: CASKDRDYEQYF.